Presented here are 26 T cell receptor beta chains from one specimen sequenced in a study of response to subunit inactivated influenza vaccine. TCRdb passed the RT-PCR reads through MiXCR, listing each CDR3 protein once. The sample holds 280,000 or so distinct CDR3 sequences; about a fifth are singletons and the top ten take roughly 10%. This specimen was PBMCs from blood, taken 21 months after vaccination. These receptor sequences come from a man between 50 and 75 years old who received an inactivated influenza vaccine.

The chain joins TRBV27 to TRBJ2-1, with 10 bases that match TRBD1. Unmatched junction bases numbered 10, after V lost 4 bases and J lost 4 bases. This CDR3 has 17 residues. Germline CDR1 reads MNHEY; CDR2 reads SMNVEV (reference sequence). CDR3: CASSSRRQGARYNEQFF. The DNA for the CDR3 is TGTGCCAGCAGTTCCCGTAGACAGGGGGCGCGATACAATGAGCAGTTCTTC.

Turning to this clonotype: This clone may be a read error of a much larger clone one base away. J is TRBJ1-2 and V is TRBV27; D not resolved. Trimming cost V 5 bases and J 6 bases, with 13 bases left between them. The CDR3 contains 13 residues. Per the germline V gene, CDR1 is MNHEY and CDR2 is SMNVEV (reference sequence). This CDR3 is CASSRRPADGYTF. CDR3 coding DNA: TGTGCCAGCAGTCGAAGGCCGGCGGATGGCTACACCTTC.

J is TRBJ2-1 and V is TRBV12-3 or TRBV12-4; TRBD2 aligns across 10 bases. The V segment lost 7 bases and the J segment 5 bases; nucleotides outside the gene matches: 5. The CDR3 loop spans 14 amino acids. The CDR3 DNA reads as TGTGCCAGCACCCATAGCGGGGGGCACAATGAGCAGTTCTTC. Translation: CASTHSGGHNEQFF.

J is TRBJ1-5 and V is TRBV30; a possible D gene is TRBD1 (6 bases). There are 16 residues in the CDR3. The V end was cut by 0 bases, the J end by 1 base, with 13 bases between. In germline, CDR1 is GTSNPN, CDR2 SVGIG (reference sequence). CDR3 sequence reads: CAWSVGGGSSNQPQHF. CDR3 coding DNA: TGTGCCTGGAGTGTAGGGGGGGGATCGAGCAATCAGCCCCAGCATTTT.

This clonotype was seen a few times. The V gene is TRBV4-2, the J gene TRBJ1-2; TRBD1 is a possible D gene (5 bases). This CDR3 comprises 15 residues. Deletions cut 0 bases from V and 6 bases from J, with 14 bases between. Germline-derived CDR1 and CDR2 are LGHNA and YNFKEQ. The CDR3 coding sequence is TGTGCCAGCAGCCAAGAGTTTGGGGGAGTAGATGGCTACACCTTC. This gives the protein CASSQEFGGVDGYTF.

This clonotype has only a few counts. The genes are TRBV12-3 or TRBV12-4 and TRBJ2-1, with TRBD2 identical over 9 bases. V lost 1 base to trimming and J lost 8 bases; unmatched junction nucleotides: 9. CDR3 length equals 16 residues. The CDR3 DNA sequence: TGTGCCAGCAGTTTAGGAGGCGGGGGGGCCGCGGATGAGCAGTTCTTC. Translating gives CASSLGGGGAADEQFF.

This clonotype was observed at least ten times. CDR3 protein: CASSSRDRTNGYTF. In nucleotides, the CDR3 is TGTGCCAGCAGCTCTAGAGACAGGACGAATGGCTACACCTTC. The genes are TRBV7-8 and TRBJ1-2, with D possibly TRBD1 on 6 matching bases. The germline CDR1 and CDR2 sequences are SGHVS and FQNEAQ. The germline V and J ends were trimmed by 4 bases and 6 bases, with 15 bases remaining between them. The length of the CDR3 is 14 residues.

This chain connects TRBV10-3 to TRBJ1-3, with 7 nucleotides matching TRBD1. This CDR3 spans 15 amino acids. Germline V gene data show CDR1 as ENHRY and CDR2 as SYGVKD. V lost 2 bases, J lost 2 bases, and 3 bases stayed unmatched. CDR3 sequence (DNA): TGTGCCATCAGTGAGGACAGGGTACCTGGAAACACCATATATTTT. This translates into CAISEDRVPGNTIYF.

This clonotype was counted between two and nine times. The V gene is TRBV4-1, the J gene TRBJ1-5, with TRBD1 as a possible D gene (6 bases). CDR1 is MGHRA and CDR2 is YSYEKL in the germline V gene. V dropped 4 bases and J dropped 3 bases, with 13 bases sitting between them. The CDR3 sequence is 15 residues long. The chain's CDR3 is CASSLHRAPNQPQHF. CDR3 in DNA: TGCGCCAGCAGCCTTCACAGGGCCCCCAATCAGCCCCAGCATTTT.

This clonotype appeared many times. The CDR3 loop is CSARGYRAGQPQHF. CDR3 DNA: TGCAGTGCTAGAGGATATAGGGCCGGACAGCCCCAGCATTTT. The V call is TRBV20-1, the J call TRBJ1-5; D call uncertain. The CDR3 consists of 14 residues. Germline V gene data show CDR1 as DFQATT and CDR2 as SNEGSKA (reference sequence). Trimming left V 1 base short and J 7 bases short, with 14 bases between.

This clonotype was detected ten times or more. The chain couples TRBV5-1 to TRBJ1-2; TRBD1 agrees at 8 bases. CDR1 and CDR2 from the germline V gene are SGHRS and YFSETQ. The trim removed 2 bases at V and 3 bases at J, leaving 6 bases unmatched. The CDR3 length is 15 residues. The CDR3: CASSLGQGRDYGYTF. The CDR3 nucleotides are TGCGCCAGCAGCTTAGGACAGGGTAGGGACTATGGCTACACCTTC.

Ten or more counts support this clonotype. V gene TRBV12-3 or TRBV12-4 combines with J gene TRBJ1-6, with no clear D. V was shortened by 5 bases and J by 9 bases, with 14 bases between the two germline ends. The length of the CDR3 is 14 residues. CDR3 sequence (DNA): TGTGCCAGCAGTCCCTACCTGGGCGGTTCACCCCTCCACTTT. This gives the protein CASSPYLGGSPLHF.

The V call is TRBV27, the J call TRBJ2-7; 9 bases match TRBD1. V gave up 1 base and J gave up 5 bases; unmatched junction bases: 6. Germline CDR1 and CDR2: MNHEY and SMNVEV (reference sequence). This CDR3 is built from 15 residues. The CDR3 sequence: CASSLYKGTGNEQYF. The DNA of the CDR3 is TGTGCCAGCAGTTTATATAAAGGGACAGGGAACGAGCAGTACTTC.

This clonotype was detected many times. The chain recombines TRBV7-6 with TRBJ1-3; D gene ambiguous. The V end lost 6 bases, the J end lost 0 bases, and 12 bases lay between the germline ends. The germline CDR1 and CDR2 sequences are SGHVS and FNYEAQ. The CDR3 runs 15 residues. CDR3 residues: CASSLYPSSGNTIYF. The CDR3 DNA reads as TGTGCCAGCAGTTTATACCCTTCCTCTGGAAACACCATATATTTT.

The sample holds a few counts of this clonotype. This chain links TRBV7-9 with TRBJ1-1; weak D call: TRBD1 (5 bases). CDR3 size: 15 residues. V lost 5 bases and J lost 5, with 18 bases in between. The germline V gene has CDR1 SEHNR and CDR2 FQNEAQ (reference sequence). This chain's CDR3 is CASSRGGPTGTEAFF. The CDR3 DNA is TGTGCCAGCAGCCGGGGCGGGCCAACGGGGACTGAAGCTTTCTTT. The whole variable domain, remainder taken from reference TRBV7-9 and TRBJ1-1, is DTGVSQNPRHKITKRGQNVTFRCDPISEHNRLYWYRQTLGQGPEFLTYFQNEAQLEKSRLLSDRFSAERPKGSFSTLEIQRTEQGDSAMYLCASSRGGPTGTEAFFGQGTRLTVV.

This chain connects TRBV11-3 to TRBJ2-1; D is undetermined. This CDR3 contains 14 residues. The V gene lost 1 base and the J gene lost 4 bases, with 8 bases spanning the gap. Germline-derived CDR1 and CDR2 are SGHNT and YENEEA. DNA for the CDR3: TGTGCCAGCAGCTTAGGTTCGGCATACAATGAGCAGTTCTTC. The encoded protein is CASSLGSAYNEQFF.

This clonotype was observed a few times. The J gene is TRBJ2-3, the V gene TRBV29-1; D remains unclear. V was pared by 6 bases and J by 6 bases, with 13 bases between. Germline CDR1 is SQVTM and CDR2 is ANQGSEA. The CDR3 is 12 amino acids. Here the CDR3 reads CSVQTSLDTQYF. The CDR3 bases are TGCAGCGTACAGACATCCCTTGATACGCAGTATTTT.

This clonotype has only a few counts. The CDR3 loop reads CASSAQTGLYTF. The CDR3 DNA is TGCGCCAGCAGCGCCCAGACAGGGTTGTACACCTTC. The chain recombines TRBV5-1 with TRBJ1-2; 7 bases map to TRBD1. The J segment lost 11 bases and the V segment lost 4 bases, leaving 8 bases of the junction unmatched. The germline gives CDR1 SGHRS, CDR2 YFSETQ. CDR3 length: 12 amino acids.

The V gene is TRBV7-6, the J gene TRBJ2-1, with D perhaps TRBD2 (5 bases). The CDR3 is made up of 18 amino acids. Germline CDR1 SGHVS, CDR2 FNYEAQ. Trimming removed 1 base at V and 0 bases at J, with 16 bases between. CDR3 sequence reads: CASSLDPLRGSSYNEQFF. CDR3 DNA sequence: TGTGCCAGCAGCTTAGATCCATTACGGGGAAGCTCCTACAATGAGCAGTTCTTC.

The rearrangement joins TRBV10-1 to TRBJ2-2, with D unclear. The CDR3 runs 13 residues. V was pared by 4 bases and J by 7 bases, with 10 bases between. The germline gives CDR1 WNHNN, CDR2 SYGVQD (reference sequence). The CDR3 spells CASSALGDGELFF. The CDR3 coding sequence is TGCGCCAGCAGTGCCCTTGGGGACGGGGAGCTGTTTTTT.

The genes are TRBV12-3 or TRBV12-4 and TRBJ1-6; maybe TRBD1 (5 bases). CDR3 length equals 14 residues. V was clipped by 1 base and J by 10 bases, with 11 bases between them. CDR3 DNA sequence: TGTGCCAGCAGTTTAGGGAAGTCAGGGTCACCCCTCCACTTT. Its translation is CASSLGKSGSPLHF.

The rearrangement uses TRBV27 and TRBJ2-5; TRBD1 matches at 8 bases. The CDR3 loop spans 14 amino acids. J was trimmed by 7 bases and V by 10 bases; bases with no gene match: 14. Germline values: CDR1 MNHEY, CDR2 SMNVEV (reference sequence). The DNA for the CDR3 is TGTGCCACCAGGACGGACAGGGTGGAAGTGACCCAGTACTTC. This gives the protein CATRTDRVEVTQYF.

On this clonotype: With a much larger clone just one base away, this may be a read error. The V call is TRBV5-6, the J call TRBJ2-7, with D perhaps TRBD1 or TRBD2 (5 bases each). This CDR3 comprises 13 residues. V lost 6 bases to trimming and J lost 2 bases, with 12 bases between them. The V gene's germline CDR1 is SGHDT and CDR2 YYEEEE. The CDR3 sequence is CASIRDLTYEQYF. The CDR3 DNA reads TGTGCCAGCATCCGGGACCTCACCTACGAGCAGTACTTC.

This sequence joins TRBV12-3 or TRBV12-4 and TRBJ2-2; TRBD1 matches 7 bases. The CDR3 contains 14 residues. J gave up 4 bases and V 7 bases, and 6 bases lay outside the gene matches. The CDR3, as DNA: TGTGCCAGCACTAGGACAGGCGGCACCGGGGAGCTGTTTTTT. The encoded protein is CASTRTGGTGELFF.

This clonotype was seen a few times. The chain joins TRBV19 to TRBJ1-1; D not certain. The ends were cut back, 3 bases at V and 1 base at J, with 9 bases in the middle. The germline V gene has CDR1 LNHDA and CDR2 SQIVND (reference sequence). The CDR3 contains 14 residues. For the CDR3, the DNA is TGTGCCAGTAGTATCGCGGGGAAGAACACTGAAGCTTTCTTT. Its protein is CASSIAGKNTEAFF.

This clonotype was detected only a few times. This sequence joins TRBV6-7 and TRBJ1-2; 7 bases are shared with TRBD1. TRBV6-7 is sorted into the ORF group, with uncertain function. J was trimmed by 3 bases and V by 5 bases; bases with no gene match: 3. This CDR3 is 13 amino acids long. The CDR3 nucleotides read TGTGCCAGCAGTACAGGGACAGACTATGGCTACACCTTC. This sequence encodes CASSTGTDYGYTF.